This TCR beta chain was obtained from a study of regulatory T cells in long-lasting Graves disease. The time point is: newly diagnosed GD, antithyroid drugs for less than 3 months. RNA from PBMCs was the source of the TCR library. Arm-PCR of CDR3 regions with iRepertoire HTBI primers generated TCR beta libraries. MiXCR, applied by TCRdb to the multiplex PCR reads, yields one record per CDR3 protein. This table holds fewer than 550,000 distinct CDR3 sequences, about 16% found once. V gave up 5 bases and J gave up 5 bases, with 12 bases separating them. CDR3 length equals 13 residues. Germline CDR1 and CDR2: SGHAT and FQDESV (reference sequence). This clonotype was found many times. This same sample was also taken into another study, of T cells in Graves' hyperthyroidism and ophthalmopathy.

This specimen consisted of peripheral blood mononuclear cells (PBMCs), obtained at new diagnosis, from a patient treated with antithyroid drugs. The TCR originated in a woman aged 40 to 65 with Graves disease. This chain uses TRBV11-1 with TRBJ1-1; D unresolved. CDR3: CASSLRTETEAFF. The CDR3, as DNA: TGTGCCAGCAGCCTTAGGACGGAAACTGAAGCTTTCTTT.